This T cell receptor (beta chain) was recorded in a study of neurological immune-mediated disorders. CDR1 and CDR2 (germline): SGHRS, YFSETQ. The CDR3 length is 13 residues. V dropped 2 bases and J dropped 5 bases, with 8 bases sitting between them. Sample time point: longitudinal time-point 2. Synthesis of cDNA was performed by 5'RACE using 10-nucleotide random UMIs. TCRdb re-called the 5' RACE reads through MiXCR, storing one row per CDR3 protein. The sample holds about 60,000 distinct CDR3 sequences; nearly 10% are singletons and the top ten take about 12%. The TCR sequence derives from a man under 40 in good health. The chain employs TRBV5-1 and TRBJ2-1, with no clear D. Source material: PBMCs. The CDR3 region has the DNA TGCGCCAGCAGCTTTGGTACTCACAATGAGCAGTTCTTC. It codes for CASSFGTHNEQFF.